Shown below are 19 T cell receptor beta chains from a single sample sequenced in a study of OX40 agonist ivuxolimab in advanced cancers. TCRdb keeps only in-frame clones here, not all; method: immunoSEQ multiplex PCR. Of tens of thousands of clones listed, around nine tenths are singletons. Sequences were derived from CD4+ or CD8+ T cells sorted from blood, sampled in a trial of the OX40 agonist ivuxolimab. Receptors were obtained from an adult with an advanced solid tumor such as melanoma, head and neck, liver or kidney cancer.

This chain joins TRBV2 and TRBJ2-7; D is uncertain. There are 14 residues in the CDR3. V gave up 2 bases and J gave up 0 bases, with 8 bases separating them. Germline V lookup: CDR1 SNHLY, CDR2 FYNNEI. The CDR3 loop reads CASSEIGYSYEQYF. The CDR3 coding sequence is TGTGCCAGCAGTGAAATCGGTTACTCCTACGAGCAGTACTTC.

V gene TRBV2 combines with J gene TRBJ2-5; 10 bases fit TRBD2. CDR1 and CDR2 (germline): SNHLY, FYNNEI. V lost 5 bases, J lost 2 bases, and 5 bases stayed unmatched. The CDR3 covers 15 residues. CDR3 protein: CASSPGLAVQETQYF. The CDR3 bases are TGTGCCAGCAGTCCTGGACTAGCGGTGCAAGAGACCCAGTACTTC.

V usage is TRBV2 and J usage is TRBJ2-7; D remains unclear. Between the trimmed V and J ends, which lost 6 bases and 4 bases, there was a span of 10 bases. Germline CDR1 is SNHLY and CDR2 is FYNNEI. This CDR3 region has 12 residues. CDR3 bases: TGTGCCAGCAGATCTCAACTGTACGAGCAGTACTTC. Protein product: CASRSQLYEQYF.

V is TRBV6-1 and J is TRBJ1-2, with D possibly being TRBD1 (5 bases). The CDR3 has 15 residues. Germline V gives CDR1 MNHNS, CDR2 SASEGT. Between the trimmed V and J ends, which lost 2 bases and 4 bases, there was a span of 14 bases. Here the CDR3 reads CASSESLWGVYGYTF. CDR3 DNA: TGTGCCAGCAGTGAAAGCTTGTGGGGGGTCTATGGCTACACCTTC.

The rearrangement links TRBV6-5 to TRBJ2-1, with 9 positions matching TRBD1. Germline V gives CDR1 MNHEY, CDR2 SVGAGI. J lost 7 bases, V lost 2 bases, and 9 bases had no gene match. This CDR3 spans 16 amino acids. CDR3 residues: CASSYRFGTGNNEQFF. The DNA for the CDR3 is TGTGCCAGCAGTTACCGATTCGGGACAGGGAATAATGAGCAGTTCTTC.

The genes are TRBV19 and TRBJ2-5; 9 positions agree with TRBD2. Germline V gene lookup returns CDR1 LNHDA and CDR2 SQIVND (reference sequence). This CDR3 region has 15 residues. J gave up 5 bases and V 5 bases, and 9 bases lay outside the gene matches. Written as DNA, the CDR3 is TGTGCCAGTAGTTTACTTAGCGGGAGTTGGGAGACCCAGTACTTC. Translating gives CASSLLSGSWETQYF. Full variable domain (remainder filled in from reference TRBV19 and TRBJ2-5): DGGITQSPKYLFRKEGQNVTLSCEQNLNHDAMYWYRQDPGQGLRLIYYSQIVNDFQKGDIAEGYSVSREKKESFPLTVTSAQKNPTAFYLCASSLLSGSWETQYFGPGTRLLVL.

The sample holds a few counts of this clone. V is TRBV19 and J is TRBJ2-7; D might be TRBD2 (5 bases). The V end was cut by 6 bases, the J end by 0 bases, with 9 bases between. Germline V gene sequence: CDR1 LNHDA, CDR2 SQIVND (reference sequence). This CDR3 region has 13 residues. The CDR3 protein is CASRPGSSYEQYF. CDR3 in DNA: TGTGCCAGTAGGCCGGGGAGCTCCTACGAGCAGTACTTC.

J is TRBJ2-1 and V is TRBV6-6, with D perhaps TRBD2 (6 bases). Germline-derived CDR1 and CDR2 are MNHNY and SVGAGI (reference sequence). V was clipped by 8 bases and J by 3 bases, with 8 bases between them. The CDR3 loop spans 12 amino acids. The CDR3, as DNA: TGTGCCAGCCGACTAGTCTACAATGAGCAGTTCTTC. It yields the protein CASRLVYNEQFF.

CDR3 protein: CASSPTASSTNEKLFF. Written as DNA, the CDR3 is TGTGCCAGCTCACCGACAGCCTCATCAACTAATGAAAAACTGTTTTTT. The J gene is TRBJ1-4, the V gene TRBV18; weak D call: TRBD1 (5 bases). The V gene's germline CDR1 is KGHSH and CDR2 LQKENI. This CDR3 is 16 amino acids long. The germline V and J ends were trimmed by 3 bases and 0 bases, with 11 bases remaining between them. Full variable domain (missing parts from reference TRBV18 and TRBJ1-4): NAGVMQNPRHLVRRRGQEARLRCSPMKGHSHVYWYRQLPEEGLKFMVYLQKENIIDESGMPKERFSAEFPKEGPSILRIQQVVRGDSAAYFCASSPTASSTNEKLFFGSGTQLSVL.

The chain uses TRBV5-1 and TRBJ1-4; a possible D gene is TRBD1 (5 bases). V lost 4 bases to trimming and J lost 5 bases, with 12 bases between them. This CDR3 spans 14 amino acids. The germline CDR1 and CDR2 sequences are SGHRS and YFSETQ. CDR3 in amino acids: CASSIGTVNEKLFF. The CDR3 DNA is TGCGCCAGCAGCATCGGGACGGTAAATGAAAAACTGTTTTTT.

The chain has TRBV29-1 and TRBJ1-2; the D gene is possibly TRBD1 (5 bases). With 4 bases removed from V and 8 bases from J, the gap between germline ends came to 8 bases. In germline, CDR1 is SQVTM, CDR2 ANQGSEA. The CDR3 is 10 residues long. The chain's CDR3 is CSVGQWGYTF. The CDR3 DNA is TGCAGCGTTGGACAGTGGGGCTACACCTTC. Based on the CDR3 plus reference TRBV29-1 and TRBJ1-2, the full variable domain is SAVISQKPSRDICQRGTSLTIQCQVDSQVTMMFWYRQQPGQSLTLIATANQGSEATYESGFVIDKFPISRPNLTFSTLTVSNMSPEDSSIYLCSVGQWGYTFGSGTRLTVV.

V gene TRBV19 combines with J gene TRBJ2-2, with 7 bases aligning to TRBD1. The CDR3 is made up of 15 amino acids. CDR1 and CDR2 (germline): LNHDA, SQIVND (reference sequence). V was clipped by 7 bases and J by 7 bases; unmatched bases: 12. The CDR3 nucleotides are TGTGCCAGTATGAACCCCCAGGGGGTGGACGGGGAGCTGTTTTTT. Protein product: CASMNPQGVDGELFF.

The chain employs TRBV4-1 and TRBJ1-1; D might be TRBD1 (5 bases). Trimming pared 1 base from V and 4 bases from J, leaving 16 bases between. Germline loops: CDR1 MGHRA, CDR2 YSYEKL. This CDR3 region has 16 residues. The CDR3 here is CASSQAGTQWGTEAFF. The CDR3 DNA reads as TGCGCCAGCAGCCAAGCCGGGACCCAATGGGGCACTGAAGCTTTCTTT.

V usage is TRBV6-4 and J usage is TRBJ2-3; 8 bases map to TRBD1. Losses at the gene ends were 6 bases for V and 1 base for J; bases not matched to a gene: 3. The germline CDR1 and CDR2 sequences are MRHNA and SNTAGT. This CDR3 comprises 14 residues. CDR3 DNA sequence: TGTGCCAGCAGCAGGGGACAGGGCACAGATACGCAGTATTTT. Protein product: CASSRGQGTDTQYF.

The J gene is TRBJ1-1, the V gene TRBV6-1; 7 nucleotides agree with TRBD1. The CDR3 length is 14 residues. The V and J ends lost 6 bases and 5 bases, in that order; junction bases with no gene match: 9. The germline CDR1 and CDR2 sequences are MNHNS and SASEGT. CDR3 in amino acids: CASRPGGRGTEAFF. CDR3 DNA sequence: TGTGCCAGCAGGCCAGGGGGTAGGGGAACTGAAGCTTTCTTT.

The V and J genes are TRBV29-1 and TRBJ2-7; D may correspond to TRBD1 or TRBD2 (7 bases each). Trimming cost V 7 bases and J 4 bases, with 20 bases left between them. CDR1 SQVTM and CDR2 ANQGSEA come from the germline V gene. This CDR3 comprises 14 residues. The CDR3 sequence is CSAAPQRDRYEQYF. The CDR3 nucleotides read TGCAGCGCGGCGCCCCAGCGGGACAGATACGAGCAGTACTTC.

This clone showed up just once. The chain couples TRBV11-2 to TRBJ2-3; no firm D call. Germline assignment: CDR1 SGHAT and CDR2 FQNNGV. The CDR3 covers 14 residues. The germline V and J ends were trimmed by 4 bases and 0 bases, with 8 bases remaining between them. The CDR3 DNA sequence: TGTGCCAGCAGCTCCGATTACAGCACAGATACGCAGTATTTT. Residues: CASSSDYSTDTQYF.

The chain couples TRBV6-6 to TRBJ1-4, with no clear D. The CDR3 consists of 13 residues. V gave up 7 bases and J gave up 7 bases, with 13 bases separating them. CDR1 is MNHNY and CDR2 is SVGAGI in the germline V gene (reference sequence). The CDR3, as DNA: TGTGCCAGCACCCCACCCGGGAGTGAAAAACTGTTTTTT. Translated: CASTPPGSEKLFF.

This chain joins TRBV30 and TRBJ2-3; 14 nucleotides line up with TRBD2. Germline assignment: CDR1 GTSNPN and CDR2 SVGIG (reference sequence). J was trimmed by 7 bases and V by 3 bases; bases with no gene match: 6. CDR3 size: 15 residues. The CDR3 DNA is TGTGCCTGGAGCGCGACTAGCGGGAGGGGGTATACGCAGTATTTT. Translation gives CAWSATSGRGYTQYF. The entire variable domain, with the rest obtained from reference TRBV30 and TRBJ2-3, is as follows: SQTIHQWPATLVQPVGSPLSLECTVEGTSNPNLYWYRQAAGRGLQLLFYSVGIGQISSEVPQNLSASRPQDRQFILSSKKLLLSDSGFYLCAWSATSGRGYTQYFGPGTRLTVL.